This TCR beta chain was sequenced during a study of blood T cell repertoires in COVID-19. CDR3 size: 15 residues. From germline, CDR1 is LNHDA and CDR2 SQIVND (reference sequence). J gave up 4 bases and V 5 bases, and 5 bases lay outside the gene matches. Cohort allocation depended upon clinical history that participants reported. Before being deemed recovered, Cohort 3 donors had two negative PCRs, clearance, or symptom resolution. Measured with immunoSEQ multiplex PCR; TCRdb has only the in-frame clones, and not every one. The data contain 150,000 or so clones, around nine tenths of them singletons.

This TCR was sampled from a woman aged 45 to 65 who had recovered from COVID-19. Material for sequencing was PBMCs or T cells enriched from blood (not recorded which). The chain uses TRBV19 and TRBJ2-2; 9 nucleotides agree with TRBD1. The CDR3 protein is CASSLTGGITGELFF. In DNA form, the CDR3 reads TGTGCCAGTAGTCTTACAGGGGGCATCACCGGGGAGCTGTTTTTT.